The T cell receptor beta chain described here comes from a study of blood T cell repertoires in COVID-19 (dated by TCRdb to 2018 to 2020). For the wider study: Samples covering the acute and convalescent phases of COVID-19 were provided by collaborators in the United States, Italy and Spain. The repertoires were released in a freely available public database intended as a resource for research on the immune response to SARS-CoV-2. Where HLA class I and class II types were available, the types were taken from metadata supplied by the sample provider, not from assay-based typing. The dataset comprised deeply sampled blood TCRbeta repertoires from subjects exposed to, actively infected with, or recovered from COVID-19. The prospective study material was composed of cDNA or gDNA derived from T cells, B-cell-depleted T cells, or PBMCs. Samples were obtained from the ongoing ImmuneRACE study (first 160 participants) and from 1,254 subjects provided by 6 global collaborators. The sample metadata nearly always contained a de-identified subject ID, COVID-19 status, age in years and sex.

The immunoSEQ Assay, a bias-controlled multiplex PCR, was used to amplify TCRbeta CDR3 regions from genomic DNA. The authors' analysis ran thus. The number of nucleated cells in each sample was estimated from the amplification of reference gene primers within the assay. To quantify the absolute abundance of each unique TCRbeta CDR3 rearrangement, sequence reads were collapsed and filtered. Productive Simpson clonality was computed per sample as the square root of Simpson's diversity index over productive rearrangements. This immuneACCESS table, as held by TCRdb, lists in-frame sequences with V and J called but not all clones. Of the missing ones, under half trace to an unresolved V gene in checked studies; the others have no known cause. V, J and clone size are those of that table, while D and trimming were read from the DNA. The sample yields some 60,000 clones; around 90% were counted once. Clones ranked in the top ten supply 5.5% to 6.5% of the sample.

A remark on this clone: What this receptor recognizes is not known. No per-base quality is available; no much larger clone lies one base away.

From cysteine to phenylalanine, the CDR3 is 12 amino acids long. Only CDR3 DNA is held: 36 bases, read in frame from base 1. CDR1 and CDR2, looked up from the germline V gene, are MNHEY and SVGAGI. V and J lose 8 bases and 7 bases, and a span of 15 bases separates them. Overall results and qualifications from the work: How much clinical and demographic metadata was included differed by source and by participant, and the metadata was provided uncurated.

The collaborating institutions used their own protocols to collect whole blood in K2EDTA tubes. Collaborator samples were shipped for TCRbeta analysis as frozen whole blood, isolated PBMCs, or DNA extracted from either sample type. The receptor chain draws on TRBV6-5 and TRBJ2-7, with the D gene not confidently named. This sequence originates from a human donor in a cohort sampled during active COVID-19. The source material was peripheral blood. The bases are TGTGCCAGCCAACAGTTATCTTGGGAGCAGTACTTC. It translates to CASQQLSWEQYF.